The 18 T cell receptor beta chains below were found in one sample sequenced in a study of blood T cell repertoires in COVID-19. Assay used: immunoSEQ multiplex PCR; TCRdb lists only in-frame clones, some missing. Of some 50,000 clones listed, 93% are singletons. Material: peripheral blood. These receptors came from a man in his 60s with COVID-19, enrolled during active disease.

V gene TRBV30 combines with J gene TRBJ1-5; tentatively, D is TRBD1 (5 bases). This CDR3 contains 13 residues. The V and J ends lost 3 bases and 3 bases respectively, with 9 bases between them. CDR1 and CDR2 (germline): GTSNPN, SVGIG (reference sequence). The CDR3 sequence: CAWRVGANQPQHF. CDR3 sequence (DNA): TGTGCCTGGAGGGTAGGGGCCAATCAGCCCCAGCATTTT.

The V gene is TRBV24-1, the J gene TRBJ1-2; TRBD1 matches 8 bases. After removal of 1 base from V and 7 bases from J, the junction contained 7 bases not matched to a gene. Germline V gene lookup returns CDR1 KGHDR and CDR2 SFDVKD. The CDR3 runs to 15 residues. CDR3 DNA: TGTGCCACCAGTGATTTAAAGGACAGGGAGTCTGGCTACACCTTC. Its translation is CATSDLKDRESGYTF.

This chain links TRBV12-3 or TRBV12-4 with TRBJ1-2, with D unclear. CDR3 length: 12 amino acids. The V and J ends lost 2 bases and 4 bases respectively, with 5 bases between them. This CDR3 reads CASSLPGYGYTF. Here the CDR3 DNA reads TGTGCCAGCAGTTTACCCGGCTATGGCTACACCTTC.

The chain joins TRBV30 to TRBJ1-2, with 8 bases matching TRBD1. V trimming: 2 bases; J trimming: 6 bases; junction bases outside the gene matches: 11. The CDR3 extends over 15 amino acids. CDR1 and CDR2 from the germline V gene are GTSNPN and SVGIG (reference sequence). The CDR3 coding sequence is TGTGCCTGGAGTCAGCGGGGCAGGGACAGGAATGGCTACACCTTC. Protein product: CAWSQRGRDRNGYTF.

The genes are TRBV7-9 and TRBJ1-6; TRBD1 is a possible D gene (5 bases). The CDR3 contains 15 residues. Trimming removed 1 base from V and 6 bases from J, with 10 bases in between. From germline, CDR1 is SEHNR and CDR2 FQNEAQ (reference sequence). CDR3: CASSLVGAINSPLHF. In DNA form, the CDR3 reads TGTGCCAGCAGCTTAGTAGGGGCCATTAATTCACCCCTCCACTTT.

The chain joins TRBV28 to TRBJ2-2; 8 nucleotides agree with TRBD2. The V gene's germline CDR1 is MDHEN and CDR2 SYDVKM. The junction had 12 bases not matched to a gene; V was cut back by 3 bases and J by 6 bases. The length of the CDR3 is 17 residues. The CDR3 reads CASSLGVLAGFAGELFF. CDR3 DNA: TGTGCCAGCAGTTTGGGGGTGTTAGCGGGATTCGCCGGGGAGCTGTTTTTT. The full variable domain, rest sourced from reference TRBV28 and TRBJ2-2, is DVKVTQSSRYLVKRTGEKVFLECVQDMDHENMFWYRQDPGLGLRLIYFSYDVKMKEKGDIPEGYSVSREKKERFSLILESASTNQTSMYLCASSLGVLAGFAGELFFGEGSRLTVL.

The CDR3 DNA reads as TGTGCCAGTAGTAATGAGAGATACAATGAGCAGTTCTTC. Protein sequence: CASSNERYNEQFF. This chain connects TRBV19 to TRBJ2-1; no clear D gene. The CDR3 runs 13 residues. CDR1 is LNHDA, CDR2 SQIVND, per germline (reference sequence). The V end was cut by 4 bases, the J end by 4 bases, with 8 bases between.

This clone has a single count. The chain is built from TRBV7-9 and TRBJ2-2; D uncertain. V dropped 5 bases and J dropped 2 bases, with 15 bases sitting between them. Germline-derived CDR1 and CDR2 are SEHNR and FQNEAQ (reference sequence). CDR3 length equals 16 residues. CDR3 amino acids: CASSPVTGFNTGELFF. The DNA for the CDR3 is TGTGCCAGCAGCCCCGTCACCGGGTTTAACACCGGGGAGCTGTTTTTT.

V is TRBV3-1 (or the pseudogene TRBV3-2) and J is TRBJ1-6; 8 bases are a match to TRBD1. Germline lookup yields CDR1 LGHDT and CDR2 YNNKEL (reference sequence). The trim removed 0 bases at V and 7 bases at J, leaving 5 bases unmatched. The CDR3 spans 16 residues. The CDR3 DNA reads TGTGCCAGCAGCCAAGATTTTAGACAGGGGAATTCACCCCTCCACTTT. Its protein is CASSQDFRQGNSPLHF.

V usage is TRBV16 and J usage is TRBJ2-1; TRBD1 might be the D (6 bases). Germline V gene sequence: CDR1 KGHSY, CDR2 FQNENV. The CDR3 loop spans 15 amino acids. V gave up 0 bases and J gave up 9 bases, with 15 bases separating them. The CDR3 here is CASSQSNWGQSEQFF. The CDR3 region has the DNA TGTGCCAGCAGCCAATCTAACTGGGGGCAGAGTGAGCAGTTCTTC.

The chain recombines TRBV6-5 with TRBJ1-6, with D unresolved. The CDR3 totals 13 residues. V was shortened by 8 bases and J by 5 bases, with 10 bases between the two germline ends. CDR1 and CDR2 (germline): MNHEY, SVGAGI. The CDR3 DNA sequence: TGTGCCAGCGCCCGGGATCATAATTCACCCCTCCACTTT. As protein: CASARDHNSPLHF.

The chain links TRBV11-2 to TRBJ2-5; D perhaps matches TRBD1 (6 bases). Trimming took 0 bases from V and 2 from J, leaving 10 bases between them. CDR3 length equals 15 residues. Looked up from germline, CDR1 is SGHAT and CDR2 is FQNNGV. The CDR3 sequence is CASSLDGQNQETQYF. CDR3 nucleotide sequence: TGTGCCAGCAGCTTAGATGGACAGAATCAAGAGACCCAGTACTTC.

The V call is TRBV5-1, the J call TRBJ2-5; 8 nucleotides agree with TRBD2. Germline CDR1 and CDR2: SGHRS and YFSETQ. Trimming removed 9 bases from V and 6 bases from J; junction bases left unmatched: 13. CDR3 size: 14 residues. The CDR3 DNA reads as TGCGCCACCGCCTTTAGCGGGGTTGACCAGACCCAGTACTTC. Protein: CATAFSGVDQTQYF.

The chain uses TRBV3-1 (or the pseudogene TRBV3-2) and TRBJ2-7, with no clear D. Germline V gene sequence: CDR1 LGHDT, CDR2 YNNKEL (reference sequence). The CDR3 sequence is 13 residues long. The V end lost 1 base, the J end lost 4 bases, and 8 bases lay between the germline ends. This CDR3 is CASSQGQTYEQYF. CDR3 in DNA: TGTGCCAGCAGCCAAGGGCAGACATACGAGCAGTACTTC.

J is TRBJ2-7 and V is TRBV5-4, with TRBD1 matching over 7 bases. The CDR3 contains 16 residues. The V segment lost 3 bases and the J segment 4 bases; nucleotides outside the gene matches: 13. Germline-derived CDR1 and CDR2 are SGHNT and YYREEE (reference sequence). The CDR3 sequence is CASSSALAGGGYEQYF. The CDR3 DNA follows: TGTGCCAGCAGCTCCGCCCTGGCAGGGGGTGGGTACGAGCAGTACTTC. The variable domain in full, completed from reference TRBV5-4 and TRBJ2-7, reads ETGVTQSPTHLIKTRGQQVTLRCSSQSGHNTVSWYQQALGQGPQFIFQYYREEENGRGNFPPRFSGLQFPNYSSELNVNALELDDSALYLCASSSALAGGGYEQYFGPGTRLTVT.

In DNA, the CDR3 is TGCAGCGCGGATAAGGGGTTCACCGAAGCTTTCTTT. As protein: CSADKGFTEAFF. This rearrangement joins TRBV29-1 to TRBJ1-1; perhaps TRBD1 as D (5 bases). The germline V gene encodes CDR1 SQVTM and CDR2 ANQGSEA. V was shortened by 7 bases and J by 8 bases, with 17 bases between the two germline ends. The CDR3 is 12 amino acids. Drawing the rest from reference TRBV29-1 and TRBJ1-1, the complete variable domain is SAVISQKPSRDICQRGTSLTIQCQVDSQVTMMFWYRQQPGQSLTLIATANQGSEATYESGFVIDKFPISRPNLTFSTLTVSNMSPEDSSIYLCSADKGFTEAFFGQGTRLTVV.

The CDR3 here is CASSIAAGGYNEQFF. The CDR3 nucleotides read TGTGCCAGTAGTATAGCGGCGGGAGGGTACAATGAGCAGTTCTTC. This chain connects TRBV19 to TRBJ2-1, with TRBD2 identical over 9 bases. Germline values: CDR1 LNHDA, CDR2 SQIVND (reference sequence). This CDR3 contains 15 residues. The J segment lost 4 bases and the V segment lost 1 base, leaving 2 bases of the junction unmatched.

In DNA, the CDR3 is TGTGCCAGTAGTAGCTGGGCAGAAAATCAGCCCCAGCATTTT. This gives the protein CASSSWAENQPQHF. V is TRBV19 and J is TRBJ1-5; the D is unclear. CDR1 is LNHDA and CDR2 is SQIVND in the germline V gene (reference sequence). V dropped 4 bases and J dropped 4 bases, with 11 bases sitting between them. The CDR3 loop spans 14 amino acids.